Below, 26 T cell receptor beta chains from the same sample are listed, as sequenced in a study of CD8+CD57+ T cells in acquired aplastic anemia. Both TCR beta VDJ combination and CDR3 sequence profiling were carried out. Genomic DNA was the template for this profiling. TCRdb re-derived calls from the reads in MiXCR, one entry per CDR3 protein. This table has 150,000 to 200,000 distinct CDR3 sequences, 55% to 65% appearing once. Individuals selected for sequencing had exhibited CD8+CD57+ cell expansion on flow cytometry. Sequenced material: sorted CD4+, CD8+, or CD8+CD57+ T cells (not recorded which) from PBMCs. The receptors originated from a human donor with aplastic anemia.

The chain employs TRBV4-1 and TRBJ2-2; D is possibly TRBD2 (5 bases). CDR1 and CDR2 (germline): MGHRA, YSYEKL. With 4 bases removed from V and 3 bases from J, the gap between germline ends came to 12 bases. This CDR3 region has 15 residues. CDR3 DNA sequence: TGCGCCAGCAGCCTCCGACCGGACTACACCGGGGAGCTGTTTTTT. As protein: CASSLRPDYTGELFF.

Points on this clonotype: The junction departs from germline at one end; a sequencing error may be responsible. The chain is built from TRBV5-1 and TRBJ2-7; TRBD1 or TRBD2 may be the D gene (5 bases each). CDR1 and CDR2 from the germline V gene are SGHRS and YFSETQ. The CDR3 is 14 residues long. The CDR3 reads CASSPRADNYEQYF. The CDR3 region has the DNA TGCGCTAGCAGCCCTCGAGCGGACAACTACGAGCAGTACTTC.

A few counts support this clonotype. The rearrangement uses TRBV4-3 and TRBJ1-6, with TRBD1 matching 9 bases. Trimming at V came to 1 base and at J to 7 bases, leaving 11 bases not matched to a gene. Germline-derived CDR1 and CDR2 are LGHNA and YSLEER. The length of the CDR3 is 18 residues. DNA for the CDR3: TGCGCCAGCAGCCAAGCCCATTCACAGGGGGCCAAGAATTCACCCCTCCACTTT. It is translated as CASSQAHSQGAKNSPLHF.

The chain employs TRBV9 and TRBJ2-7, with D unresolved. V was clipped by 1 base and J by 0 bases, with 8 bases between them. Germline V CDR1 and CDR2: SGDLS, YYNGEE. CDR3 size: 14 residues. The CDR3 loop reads CASSVSMGSYEQYF. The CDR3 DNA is TGTGCCAGCAGCGTATCCATGGGCTCCTACGAGCAGTACTTC. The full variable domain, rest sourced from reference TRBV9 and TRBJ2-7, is DSGVTQTPKHLITATGQRVTLRCSPRSGDLSVYWYQQSLDQGLQFLIQYYNGEERAKGNILERFSAQQFPDLHSELNLSSLELGDSALYFCASSVSMGSYEQYFGPGTRLTVT.

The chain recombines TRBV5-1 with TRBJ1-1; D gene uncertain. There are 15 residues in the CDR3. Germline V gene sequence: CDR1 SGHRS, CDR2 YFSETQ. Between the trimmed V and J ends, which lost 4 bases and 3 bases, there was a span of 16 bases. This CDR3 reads CASSPDGNQYTEAFF. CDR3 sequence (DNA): TGCGCCAGCAGCCCGGACGGCAACCAGTACACTGAAGCTTTCTTT.

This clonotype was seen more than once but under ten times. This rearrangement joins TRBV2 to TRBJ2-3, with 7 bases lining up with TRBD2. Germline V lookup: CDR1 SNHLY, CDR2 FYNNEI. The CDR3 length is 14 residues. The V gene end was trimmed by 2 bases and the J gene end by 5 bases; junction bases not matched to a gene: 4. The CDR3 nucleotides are TGTGCCAGCAGTGAAAGGGTAGCGGGAGATACGCAGTATTTT. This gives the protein CASSERVAGDTQYF.

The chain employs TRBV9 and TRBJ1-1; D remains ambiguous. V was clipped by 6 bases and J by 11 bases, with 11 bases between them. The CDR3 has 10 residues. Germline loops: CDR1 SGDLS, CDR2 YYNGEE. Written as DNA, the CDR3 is TGTGCCAGCACCGATACGGGGGCTTTCTTT. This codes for CASTDTGAFF.

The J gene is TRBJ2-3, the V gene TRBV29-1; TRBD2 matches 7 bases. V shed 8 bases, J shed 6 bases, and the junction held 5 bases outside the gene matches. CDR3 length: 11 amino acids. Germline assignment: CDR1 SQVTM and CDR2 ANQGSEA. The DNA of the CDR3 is TGCAGCTCCTCCGGGAGGGATACGCAGTATTTT. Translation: CSSSGRDTQYF.

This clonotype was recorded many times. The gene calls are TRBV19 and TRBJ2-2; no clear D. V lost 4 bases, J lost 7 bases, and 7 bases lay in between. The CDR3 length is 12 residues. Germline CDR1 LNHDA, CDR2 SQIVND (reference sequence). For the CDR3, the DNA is TGTGCCAGTAGTAGTGACATCGGGGAGCTGTTTTTT. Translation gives CASSSDIGELFF.

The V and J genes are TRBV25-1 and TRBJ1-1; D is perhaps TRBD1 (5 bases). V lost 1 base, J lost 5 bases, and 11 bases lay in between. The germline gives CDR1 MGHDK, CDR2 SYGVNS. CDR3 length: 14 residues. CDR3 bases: TGTGCCAGCAGTGAATTGGGGCAGAGAACTGAAGCTTTCTTT. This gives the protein CASSELGQRTEAFF.

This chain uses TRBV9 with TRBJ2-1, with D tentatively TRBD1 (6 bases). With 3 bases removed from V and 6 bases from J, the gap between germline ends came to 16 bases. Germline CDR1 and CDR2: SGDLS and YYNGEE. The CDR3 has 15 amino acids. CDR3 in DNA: TGTGCCAGCAGCGGGGGACAATGGGAGAGCAATGAGCAGTTCTTC. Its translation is CASSGGQWESNEQFF.

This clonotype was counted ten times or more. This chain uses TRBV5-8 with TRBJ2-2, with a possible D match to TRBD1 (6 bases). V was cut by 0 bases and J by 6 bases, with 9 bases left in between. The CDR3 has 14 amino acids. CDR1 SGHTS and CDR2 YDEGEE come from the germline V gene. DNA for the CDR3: TGTGCCAGCAGCTTGGTGACAGGCTCCGGGGAGCTGTTTTTT. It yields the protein CASSLVTGSGELFF. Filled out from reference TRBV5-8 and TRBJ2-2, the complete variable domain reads EAGVTQSPTHLIKTRGQQATLRCSPISGHTSVYWYQQALGLGLQFLLWYDEGEERNRGNFPPRFSGRQFPNYSSELNVNALELEDSALYLCASSLVTGSGELFFGEGSRLTVL.

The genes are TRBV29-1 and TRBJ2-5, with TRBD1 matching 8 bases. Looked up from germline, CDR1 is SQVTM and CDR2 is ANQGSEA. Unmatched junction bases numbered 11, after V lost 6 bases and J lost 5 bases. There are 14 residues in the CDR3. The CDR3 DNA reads TGCAGCGTGGACAGGGCGCAGGCCAGTGAGACCCAGTACTTC. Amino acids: CSVDRAQASETQYF.

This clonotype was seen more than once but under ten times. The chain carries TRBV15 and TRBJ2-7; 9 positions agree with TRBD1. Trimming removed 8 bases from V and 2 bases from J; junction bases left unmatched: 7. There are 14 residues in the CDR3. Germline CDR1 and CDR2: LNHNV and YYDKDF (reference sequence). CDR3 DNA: TGTGCCACCCAAGTGCGGGACAGGGCCTACGAGCAGTACTTC. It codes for CATQVRDRAYEQYF.

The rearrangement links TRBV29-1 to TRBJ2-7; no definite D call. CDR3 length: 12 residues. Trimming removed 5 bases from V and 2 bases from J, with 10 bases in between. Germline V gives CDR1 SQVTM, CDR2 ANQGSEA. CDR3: CSVWLNTYEQYF. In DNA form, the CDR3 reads TGCAGCGTTTGGTTAAATACCTACGAGCAGTACTTC.

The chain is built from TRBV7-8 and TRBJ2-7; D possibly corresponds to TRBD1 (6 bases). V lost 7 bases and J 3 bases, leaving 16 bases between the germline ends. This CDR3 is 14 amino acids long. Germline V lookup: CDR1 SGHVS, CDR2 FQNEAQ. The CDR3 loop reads CASTPRPGDYEQYF. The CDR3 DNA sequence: TGTGCCAGCACCCCTCGCCCAGGGGACTACGAGCAGTACTTC. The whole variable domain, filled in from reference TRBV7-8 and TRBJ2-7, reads GAGVSQSPRYKVAKRGQDVALRCDPISGHVSLFWYQQALGQGPEFLTYFQNEAQLDKSGLPSDRFFAERPEGSVSTLKIQRTQQEDSAVYLCASTPRPGDYEQYFGPGTRLTVT.

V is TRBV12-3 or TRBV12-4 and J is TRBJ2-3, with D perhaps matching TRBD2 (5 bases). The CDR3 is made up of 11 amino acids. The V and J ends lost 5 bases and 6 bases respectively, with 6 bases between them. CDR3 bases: TGTGCCAGCAGTCGCGGGGATACGCAGTATTTT. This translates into CASSRGDTQYF.

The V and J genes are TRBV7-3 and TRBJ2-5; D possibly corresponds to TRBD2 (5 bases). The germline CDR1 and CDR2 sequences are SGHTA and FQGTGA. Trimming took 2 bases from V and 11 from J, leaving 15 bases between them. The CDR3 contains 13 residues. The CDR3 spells CASSLGEDWEQYF. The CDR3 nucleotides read TGTGCCAGCAGCTTAGGCGAGGATTGGGAGCAGTACTTC.

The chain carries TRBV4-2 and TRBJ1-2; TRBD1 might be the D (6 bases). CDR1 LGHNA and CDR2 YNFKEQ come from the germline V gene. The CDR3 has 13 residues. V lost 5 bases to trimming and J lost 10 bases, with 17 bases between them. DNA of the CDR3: TGTGCCAGCAGCTCTGACAGGCGCCGGGTCTACACCTTC. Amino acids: CASSSDRRRVYTF.

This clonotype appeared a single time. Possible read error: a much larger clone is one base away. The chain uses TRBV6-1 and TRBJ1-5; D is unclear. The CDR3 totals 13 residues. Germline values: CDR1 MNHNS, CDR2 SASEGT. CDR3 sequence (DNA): TGTGCCAGCAGGTGGGGAGGGAGTCAGCCCCGGCATTTT. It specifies CASRWGGSQPRHF.

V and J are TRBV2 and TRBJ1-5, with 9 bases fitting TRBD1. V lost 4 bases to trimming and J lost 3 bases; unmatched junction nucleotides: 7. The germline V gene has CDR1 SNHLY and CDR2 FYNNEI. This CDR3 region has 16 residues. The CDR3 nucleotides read TGTGCCAGCAGTGGCTTTGGGACAGGGTTCAATCAGCCCCAGCATTTT. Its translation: CASSGFGTGFNQPQHF.

This chain's CDR3 is CASSVDSWAPEAFF. The CDR3 DNA is TGTGCCAGCAGCGTAGACTCGTGGGCACCAGAAGCTTTCTTT. The chain joins TRBV9 to TRBJ1-1; no reliable D call. CDR3 length equals 14 residues. V shed 0 bases and J shed 8 bases, with 14 bases lying between them. Germline CDR1 and CDR2: SGDLS and YYNGEE. The full variable domain, rest sourced from reference TRBV9 and TRBJ1-1, is DSGVTQTPKHLITATGQRVTLRCSPRSGDLSVYWYQQSLDQGLQFLIQYYNGEERAKGNILERFSAQQFPDLHSELNLSSLELGDSALYFCASSVDSWAPEAFFGQGTRLTVV.

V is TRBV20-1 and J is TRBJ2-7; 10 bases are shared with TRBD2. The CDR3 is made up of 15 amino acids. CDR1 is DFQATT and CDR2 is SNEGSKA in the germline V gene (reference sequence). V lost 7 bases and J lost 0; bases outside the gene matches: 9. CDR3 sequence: CSVYPGTSDSYEQYF. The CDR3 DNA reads TGCAGTGTTTACCCCGGGACTAGCGACTCCTACGAGCAGTACTTC.

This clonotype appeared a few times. The CDR3 spells CASSWGMNTEAFF. The CDR3 DNA reads as TGTGCCAGCAGCTGGGGTATGAACACTGAAGCTTTCTTT. V and J are TRBV27 and TRBJ1-1, with D uncertain. CDR3 length: 13 amino acids. Trimming removed 6 bases at V and 0 bases at J, with 8 bases between. CDR1 and CDR2 from the germline V gene are MNHEY and SMNVEV (reference sequence).

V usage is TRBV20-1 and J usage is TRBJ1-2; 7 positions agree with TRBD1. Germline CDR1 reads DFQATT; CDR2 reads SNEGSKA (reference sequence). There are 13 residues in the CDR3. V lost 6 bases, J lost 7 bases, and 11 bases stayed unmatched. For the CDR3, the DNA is TGCAGTGCCACACTAACAGGGGAGAGTGGCTACACCTTC. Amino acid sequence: CSATLTGESGYTF.

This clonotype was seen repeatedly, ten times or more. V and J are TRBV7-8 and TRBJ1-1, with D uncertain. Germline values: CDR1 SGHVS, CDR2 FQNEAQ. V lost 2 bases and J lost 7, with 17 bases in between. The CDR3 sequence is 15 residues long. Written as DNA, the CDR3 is TGTGCCAGCAGCTTAAATATGCGGGAGTCGGTTGAAGCTTTCTTT. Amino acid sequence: CASSLNMRESVEAFF.